The rows below give T cell receptor beta chains drawn from one sample of a study of cytomegalovirus exposure and HLA in healthy donors. TCRdb keeps only in-frame clones here, not all; method: immunoSEQ multiplex PCR. The sample holds around 88,000 clones, about four fifths seen once. Specimen: PBMCs. The receptor source for this set is a woman aged 40 to 50 in good health and CMV-seropositive. Both conserved end residues are part of each CDR3. The D gene is left open where the match is weak. For some rows the clone size is stated as once, few or many, or as a class when expanded; others skip it.

J	D	size	V	DNA	CDR3
TRBJ1-2	NA	few	TRBV6-5	TGTGCCAGCAGTCCGACCTCGCGGGGCTACACCTTC	CASSPTSRGYTF
TRBJ2-6	NA	NA	TRBV28	TGTGCCAGCAGTCCTCAGGGTCCCCTCTCTGGGGCCAACGTCCTGACTTTC	CASSPQGPLSGANVLTF
TRBJ2-1	NA	NA	TRBV5-1	TGCGCCAGCAGCCCGGACTCCTTGGCCTACAATGAGCAGTTCTTC	CASSPDSLAYNEQFF
TRBJ2-2	TRBD1	NA	TRBV11-3	TGTGCCAGCAGCTCGGACAGGGACACCGGGGAGCTGTTTTTT	CASSSDRDTGELFF
TRBJ1-1	TRBD1	few	TRBV30	TGTGCCTGGACCCTCGGGGACAGGGGGAAAGCTTTCTTT	CAWTLGDRGKAFF
TRBJ1-2	NA	NA	TRBV14	TGTGCCAGCAGCCAAGGGGAGATCTATGGCTACACCTTC	CASSQGEIYGYTF
TRBJ2-3	NA	NA	TRBV18	TGTGCCAGCTCACCATTGGCGGATGCTAGCACAGATACGCAGTATTTT	CASSPLADASTDTQYF
TRBJ2-6	NA	NA	TRBV28	TGTGCCAGCAGCTTGACAGCCTCTGGGGCCAACGTCCTGACTTTC	CASSLTASGANVLTF
TRBJ2-3	TRBD1	NA	TRBV29-1	TGCAGCGCTTCGGGACAGGGGATTGCAGATACGCAGTATTTT	CSASGQGIADTQYF
TRBJ2-2	NA	NA	TRBV14	TGTGCCAGCAGCCGTCTGGGGGCCAAAGCCGGGGAGCTGTTTTTT	CASSRLGAKAGELFF
TRBJ1-1	NA	NA	TRBV4-2	TGTGCCAGCAGCCCATACAGGGACCAAGCTTTCTTT	CASSPYRDQAFF
TRBJ1-1	NA	NA	TRBV5-1	TGCGCCAGCAGCTTGTTCGACGGGGGAAACACTGAAGCTTTCTTT	CASSLFDGGNTEAFF
TRBJ2-5	TRBD2	NA	TRBV29-1	TGCAGCCCCTTGACTAGCGGGAGCCAGGCGACCCAGTACTTC	CSPLTSGSQATQYF
TRBJ2-7	TRBD2	NA	TRBV7-8	TGTGCCAGCAGCTTCTACCGGGGGGGCTCAACCTACGAGCAGTACTTC	CASSFYRGGSTYEQYF
TRBJ1-5	NA	NA	TRBV5-4	TGTGCCAGCAGCTTGGGGGGGAGGGATCAGCCCCAGCATTTT	CASSLGGRDQPQHF
TRBJ2-2	TRBD2	NA	TRBV5-1	TGCGCCAGCAGCCTACGATTAGCGGGAGGGCCACACGGGGAGCTGTTTTTT	CASSLRLAGGPHGELFF
TRBJ2-1	NA	NA	TRBV19	TGTGCCAGTAGTACGACTGATTTGAATGAGCAGTTCTTC	CASSTTDLNEQFF
TRBJ1-1	NA	NA	TRBV29-1	TGCAGCGTTGAGCGGGGATACTCGTCTGAAGCTTTCTTT	CSVERGYSSEAFF
TRBJ2-1	NA	NA	TRBV2	TGTGCCACGGGTCGGATGTCGGCCTACAATGAGCAGTTCTTC	CATGRMSAYNEQFF
TRBJ2-2	TRBD2	NA	TRBV7-8	TGTGCCAGCAGCTTCGGGACTAGCGGGAGGAGGAACACCGGGGAGCTGTTTTTT	CASSFGTSGRRNTGELFF
TRBJ2-7	TRBD2	once	TRBV2	TGTGCCAGCAGTGCTGCGGGAGGGCCCCACGAGCAGTACTTC	CASSAAGGPHEQYF
TRBJ2-7	NA	NA	TRBV23-1	TGCGCCAGCAGTCAATGGCAACGGCGGATAAAGTCCTACGAGCAGTACTTC	CASSQWQRRIKSYEQYF